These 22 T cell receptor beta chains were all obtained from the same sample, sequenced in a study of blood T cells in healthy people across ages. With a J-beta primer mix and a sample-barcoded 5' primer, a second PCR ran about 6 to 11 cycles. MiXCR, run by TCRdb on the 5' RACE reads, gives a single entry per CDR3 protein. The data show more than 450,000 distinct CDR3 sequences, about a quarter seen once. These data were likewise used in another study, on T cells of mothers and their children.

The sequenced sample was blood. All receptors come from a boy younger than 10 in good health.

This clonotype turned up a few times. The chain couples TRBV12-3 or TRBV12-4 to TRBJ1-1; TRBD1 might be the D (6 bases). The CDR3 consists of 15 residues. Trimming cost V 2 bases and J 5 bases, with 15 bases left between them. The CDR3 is CASSLSGGLGTEAFF. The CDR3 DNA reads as TGTGCCAGCAGTTTAAGCGGGGGGCTTGGGACTGAAGCTTTCTTT.

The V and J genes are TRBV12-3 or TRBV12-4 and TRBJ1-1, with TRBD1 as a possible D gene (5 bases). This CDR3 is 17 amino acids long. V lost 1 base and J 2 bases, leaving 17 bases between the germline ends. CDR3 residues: CASSLGRVRGGNTEAFF. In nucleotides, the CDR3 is TGTGCCAGCAGTTTAGGCAGGGTAAGGGGCGGTAACACTGAAGCTTTCTTT.

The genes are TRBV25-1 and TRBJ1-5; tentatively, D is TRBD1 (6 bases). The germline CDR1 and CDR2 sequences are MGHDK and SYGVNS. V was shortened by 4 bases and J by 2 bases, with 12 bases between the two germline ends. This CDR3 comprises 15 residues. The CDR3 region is CASSGGGMGNQPQHF. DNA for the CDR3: TGTGCCAGCAGTGGAGGGGGGATGGGCAATCAGCCCCAGCATTTT.

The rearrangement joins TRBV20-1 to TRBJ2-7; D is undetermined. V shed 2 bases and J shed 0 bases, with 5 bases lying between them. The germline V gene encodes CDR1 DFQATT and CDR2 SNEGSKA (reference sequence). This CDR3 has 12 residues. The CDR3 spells CSARHSSYEQYF. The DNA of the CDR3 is TGCAGTGCTAGACACAGCTCCTACGAGCAGTACTTC.

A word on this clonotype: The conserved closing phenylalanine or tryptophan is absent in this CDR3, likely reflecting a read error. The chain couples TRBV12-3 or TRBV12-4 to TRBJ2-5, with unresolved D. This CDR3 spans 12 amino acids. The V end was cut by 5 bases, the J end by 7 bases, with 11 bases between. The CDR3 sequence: CASSEDGWTQYL. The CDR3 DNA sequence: TGTGCCAGCAGTGAGGATGGATGGACCCAGTACCTC.

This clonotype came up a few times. The CDR3 here is CASSLLRLAGGGADTQYF. CDR3 bases: TGTGCCAGCAGCCTCCTTCGACTAGCGGGAGGGGGGGCAGATACGCAGTATTTT. The gene calls are TRBV7-8 and TRBJ2-3; the match to TRBD2 covers 14 bases. The length of the CDR3 is 18 residues. CDR1 is SGHVS and CDR2 is FQNEAQ in the germline V gene. J gave up 4 bases and V 5 bases, and 11 bases lay outside the gene matches.

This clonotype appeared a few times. The CDR3 nucleotides are TGTGCCACCGCTAAGGCAGGGGGCATTCAGCCCCAGCATTTT. Its protein product is CATAKAGGIQPQHF. The chain recombines TRBV15 with TRBJ1-5; 8 nucleotides line up with TRBD1. The CDR3 runs 14 residues. Trimming cost V 8 bases and J 6 bases; bases outside gene matches: 9. Per germline, CDR1 LNHNV and CDR2 YYDKDF (reference sequence).

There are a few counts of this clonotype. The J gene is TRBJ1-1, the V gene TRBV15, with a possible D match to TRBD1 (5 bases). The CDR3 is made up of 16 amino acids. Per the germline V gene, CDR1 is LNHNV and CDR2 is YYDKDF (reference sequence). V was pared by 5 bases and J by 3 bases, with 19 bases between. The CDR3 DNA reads TGTGCCACCAGCGTCGACGGGGACCTGCGGGACACTGAAGCTTTCTTT. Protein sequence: CATSVDGDLRDTEAFF.

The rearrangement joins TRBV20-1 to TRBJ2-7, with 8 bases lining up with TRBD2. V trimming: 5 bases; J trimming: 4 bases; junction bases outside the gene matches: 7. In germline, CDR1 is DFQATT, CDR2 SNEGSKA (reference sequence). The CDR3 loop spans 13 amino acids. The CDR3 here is CSALSGDRYEQYF. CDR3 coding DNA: TGCAGTGCTCTTAGCGGGGACCGGTACGAGCAGTACTTC.

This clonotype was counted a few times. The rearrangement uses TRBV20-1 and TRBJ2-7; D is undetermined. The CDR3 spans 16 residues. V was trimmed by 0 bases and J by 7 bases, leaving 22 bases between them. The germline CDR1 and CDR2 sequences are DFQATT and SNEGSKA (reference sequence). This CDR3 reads CSARDQSAAFPGEQYF. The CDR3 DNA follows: TGCAGTGCTAGAGATCAGAGCGCAGCGTTTCCTGGAGAGCAGTACTTC.

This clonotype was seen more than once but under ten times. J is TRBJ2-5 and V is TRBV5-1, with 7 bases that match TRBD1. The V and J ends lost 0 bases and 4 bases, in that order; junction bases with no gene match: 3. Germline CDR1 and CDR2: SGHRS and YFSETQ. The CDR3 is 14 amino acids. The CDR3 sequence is CASSLASGGETQYF. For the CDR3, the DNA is TGCGCCAGCAGCTTGGCCTCAGGGGGAGAGACCCAGTACTTC.

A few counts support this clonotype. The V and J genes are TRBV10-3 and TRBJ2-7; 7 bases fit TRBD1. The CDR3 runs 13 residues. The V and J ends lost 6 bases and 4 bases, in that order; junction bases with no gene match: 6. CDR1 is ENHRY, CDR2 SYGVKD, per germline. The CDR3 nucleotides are TGTGCCATCAGCCCTCACAGGGGATACGAGCAGTACTTC. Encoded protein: CAISPHRGYEQYF.

The CDR3 reads CASSYSLQGAPGELFF. DNA for the CDR3: TGTGCCAGCAGTTACTCTTTACAGGGGGCTCCCGGGGAGCTGTTTTTT. J is TRBJ2-2 and V is TRBV6-5; 9 bases fit TRBD1. Trimming took 0 bases from V and 6 from J; bases not matched to a gene: 5. Germline V gene data show CDR1 as MNHEY and CDR2 as SVGAGI. CDR3 length: 16 residues.

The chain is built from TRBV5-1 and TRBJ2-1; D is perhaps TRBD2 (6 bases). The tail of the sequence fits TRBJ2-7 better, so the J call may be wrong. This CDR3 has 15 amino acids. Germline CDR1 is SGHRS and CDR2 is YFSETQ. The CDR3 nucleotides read TGCGCCAGCAGCCTGGGCCAAGGGCGGGGAAACGAGCAGTACTTC. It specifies CASSLGQGRGNEQYF.

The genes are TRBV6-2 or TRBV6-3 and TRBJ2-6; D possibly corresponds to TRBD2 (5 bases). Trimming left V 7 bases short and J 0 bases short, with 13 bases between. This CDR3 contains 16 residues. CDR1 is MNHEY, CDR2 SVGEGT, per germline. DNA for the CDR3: TGTGCCAGCACCTCGAGAGGGTTCTCTGGGGCCAACGTCCTGACTTTC. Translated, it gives CASTSRGFSGANVLTF.

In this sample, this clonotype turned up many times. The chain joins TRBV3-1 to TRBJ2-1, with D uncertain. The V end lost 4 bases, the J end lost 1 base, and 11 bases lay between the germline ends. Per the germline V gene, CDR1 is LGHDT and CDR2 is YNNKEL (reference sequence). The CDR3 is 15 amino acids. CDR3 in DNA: TGTGCCAGCAGCCCAGGATTAGTTTCCTACAATGAGCAGTTCTTC. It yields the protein CASSPGLVSYNEQFF.

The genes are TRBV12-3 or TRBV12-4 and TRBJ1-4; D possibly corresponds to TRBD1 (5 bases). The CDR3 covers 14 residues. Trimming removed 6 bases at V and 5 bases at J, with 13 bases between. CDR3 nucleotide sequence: TGTGCCAGCAGGACGGGACGTATGAATGAAAAACTGTTTTTT. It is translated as CASRTGRMNEKLFF.

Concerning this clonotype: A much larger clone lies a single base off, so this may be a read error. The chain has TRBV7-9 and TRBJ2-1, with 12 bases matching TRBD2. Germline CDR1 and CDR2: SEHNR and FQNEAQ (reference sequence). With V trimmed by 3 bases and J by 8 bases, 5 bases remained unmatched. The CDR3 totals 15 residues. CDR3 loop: CASSLTSGSYDEQFF. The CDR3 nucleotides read TGTGCCAGCAGCTTGACTAGCGGGAGTTACGATGAGCAGTTCTTC.

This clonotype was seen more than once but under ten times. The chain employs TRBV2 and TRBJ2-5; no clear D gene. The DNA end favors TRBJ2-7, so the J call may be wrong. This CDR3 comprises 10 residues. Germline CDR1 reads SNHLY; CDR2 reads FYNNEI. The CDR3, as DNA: TGTGCCAGCAGTGTCTACGAGCAGTACTTC. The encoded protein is CASSVYEQYF.

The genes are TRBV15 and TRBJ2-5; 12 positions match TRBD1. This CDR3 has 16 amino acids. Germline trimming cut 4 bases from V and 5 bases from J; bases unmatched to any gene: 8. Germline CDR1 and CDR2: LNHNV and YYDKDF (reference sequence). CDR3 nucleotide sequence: TGTGCCACCAGCATCTCCGGGACAGGGGGCGTCGAGACCCAGTACTTC. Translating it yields CATSISGTGGVETQYF.

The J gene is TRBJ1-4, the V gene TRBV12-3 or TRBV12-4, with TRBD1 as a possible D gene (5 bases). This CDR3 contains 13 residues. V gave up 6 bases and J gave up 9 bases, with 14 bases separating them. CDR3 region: CASSTRGTQKLFF. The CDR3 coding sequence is TGTGCCAGCAGCACCCGAGGGACGCAAAAACTGTTTTTT.

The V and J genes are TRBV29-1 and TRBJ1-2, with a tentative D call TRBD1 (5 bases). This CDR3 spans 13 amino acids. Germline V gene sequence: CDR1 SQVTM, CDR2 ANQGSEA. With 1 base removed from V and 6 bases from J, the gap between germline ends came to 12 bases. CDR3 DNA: TGCAGCGTTGAAGGGATCTCAGGGAATGGCTACACCTTC. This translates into CSVEGISGNGYTF. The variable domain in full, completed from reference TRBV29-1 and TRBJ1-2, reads SAVISQKPSRDICQRGTSLTIQCQVDSQVTMMFWYRQQPGQSLTLIATANQGSEATYESGFVIDKFPISRPNLTFSTLTVSNMSPEDSSIYLCSVEGISGNGYTFGSGTRLTVV.